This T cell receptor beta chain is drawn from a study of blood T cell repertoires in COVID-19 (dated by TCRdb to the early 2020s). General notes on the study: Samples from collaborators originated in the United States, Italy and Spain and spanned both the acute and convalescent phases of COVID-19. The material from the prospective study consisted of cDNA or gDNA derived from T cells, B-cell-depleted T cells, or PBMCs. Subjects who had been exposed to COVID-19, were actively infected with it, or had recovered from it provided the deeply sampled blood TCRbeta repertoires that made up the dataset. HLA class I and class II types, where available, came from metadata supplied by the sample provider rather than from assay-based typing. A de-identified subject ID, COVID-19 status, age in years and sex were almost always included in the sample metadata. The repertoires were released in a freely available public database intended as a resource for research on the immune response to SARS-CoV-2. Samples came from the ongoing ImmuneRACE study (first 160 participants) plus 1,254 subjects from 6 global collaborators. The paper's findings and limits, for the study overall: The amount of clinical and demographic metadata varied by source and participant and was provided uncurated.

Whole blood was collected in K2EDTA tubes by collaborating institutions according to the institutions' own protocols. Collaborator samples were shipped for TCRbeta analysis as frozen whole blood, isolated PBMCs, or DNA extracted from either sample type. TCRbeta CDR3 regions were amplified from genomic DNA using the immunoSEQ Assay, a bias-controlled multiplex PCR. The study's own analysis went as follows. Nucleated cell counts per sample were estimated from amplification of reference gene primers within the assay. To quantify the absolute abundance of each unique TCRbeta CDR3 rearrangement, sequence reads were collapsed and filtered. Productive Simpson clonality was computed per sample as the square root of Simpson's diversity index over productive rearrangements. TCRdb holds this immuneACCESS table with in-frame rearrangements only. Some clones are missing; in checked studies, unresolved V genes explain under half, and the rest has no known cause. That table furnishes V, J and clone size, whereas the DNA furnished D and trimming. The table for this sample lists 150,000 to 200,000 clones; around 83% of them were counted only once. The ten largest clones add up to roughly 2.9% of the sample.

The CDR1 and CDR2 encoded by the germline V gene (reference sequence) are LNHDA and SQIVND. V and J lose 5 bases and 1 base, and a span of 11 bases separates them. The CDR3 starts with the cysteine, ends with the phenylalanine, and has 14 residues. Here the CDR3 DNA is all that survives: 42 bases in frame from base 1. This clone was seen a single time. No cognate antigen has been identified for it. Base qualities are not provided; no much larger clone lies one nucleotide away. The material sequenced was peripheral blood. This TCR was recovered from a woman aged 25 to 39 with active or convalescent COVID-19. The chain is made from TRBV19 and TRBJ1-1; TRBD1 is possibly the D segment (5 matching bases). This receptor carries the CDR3 CASSYRTSNTEAFF. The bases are TGTGCCAGTAGTTACAGGACATCGAACACTGAAGCTTTCTTT.